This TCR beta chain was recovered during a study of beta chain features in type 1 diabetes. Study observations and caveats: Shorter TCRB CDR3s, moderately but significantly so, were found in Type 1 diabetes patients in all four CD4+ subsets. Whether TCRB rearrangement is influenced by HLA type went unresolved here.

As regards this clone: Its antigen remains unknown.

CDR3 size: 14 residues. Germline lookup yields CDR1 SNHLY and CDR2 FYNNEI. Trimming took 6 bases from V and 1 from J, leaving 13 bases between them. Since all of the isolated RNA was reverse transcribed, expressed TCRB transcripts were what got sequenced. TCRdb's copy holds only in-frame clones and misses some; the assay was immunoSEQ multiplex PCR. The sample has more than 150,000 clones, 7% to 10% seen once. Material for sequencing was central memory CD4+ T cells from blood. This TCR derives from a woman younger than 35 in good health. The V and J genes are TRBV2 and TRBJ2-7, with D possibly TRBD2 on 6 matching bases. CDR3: CASRLEAGSYEQYF. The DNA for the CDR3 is TGTGCCAGCAGGTTGGAAGCGGGTTCCTACGAGCAGTACTTC. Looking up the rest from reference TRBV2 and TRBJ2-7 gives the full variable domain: EPEVTQTPSHQVTQMGQEVILRCVPISNHLYFYWYRQILGQKVEFLVSFYNNEISEKSEIFDDQFSVERPDGSNFTLKIRSTKLEDSAMYFCASRLEAGSYEQYFGPGTRLTVT.